This T cell receptor beta chain derives from a study of cytomegalovirus exposure and HLA in healthy donors. Study-level findings and limits: In a later analysis, a missense DCLRE1C variant was linked to TCR beta V- and J-gene trimming.

This CDR3 contains 19 residues. Looked up from germline, CDR1 is SGDLS and CDR2 is YYNGEE. V dropped 0 bases and J dropped 0; count of bases not matched to a gene: 10. PCR was performed using 60 Vbeta and 13 Jbeta primers. The assay was immunoSEQ multiplex PCR, and TCRdb's table has in-frame clones only and misses some. The table shows 90,000 or so clones, with over 75% occurring only once. About this clone: Its antigen is unidentified.

The receptor's source is a man aged 45-65 years in good health and CMV-seronegative. This chain joins TRBV9 and TRBJ2-3, with TRBD2 matching 10 bases. Sequenced: PBMCs. Here the CDR3 DNA reads TGTGCCAGCAGCGTAGGCGGGATAGCGGGAGGAACTAGCACAGATACGCAGTATTTT. This translates into CASSVGGIAGGTSTDTQYF.